Listed below are T cell receptor beta chains from one sample, sequenced in a study of cytomegalovirus exposure and HLA in healthy donors. The repertoire was sequenced with immunoSEQ multiplex PCR; TCRdb's copy has only in-frame clones and lacks some. The sample consists of about 140,000 clones, more than 75% of them appearing once. The specimen was PBMCs. The receptors stem from a man between 18 and 35 years old in good health and CMV-seropositive. Each CDR3 is given with its conserved first and last residue. D genes are given only for firm matches. Clone size is stated in some rows and not others, as once, few, many or a class when expanded.

J | V | D | size | CDR3 | DNA
TRBJ2-2 | TRBV21-1 | - | - | CASEEAGELFF | TGTGCCAGCGAGGAAGCCGGGGAGCTGTTTTTT
TRBJ1-4 | TRBV4-1 | - | few | CASSQLRAGLATNEKLFF | TGCGCCAGCAGCCAGTTGCGTGCAGGGCTTGCAACTAATGAAAAACTGTTTTTT
TRBJ2-7 | TRBV7-8 | TRBD1 | - | CASSLDRGPYEQYF | TGTGCCAGCAGCTTGGACAGGGGGCCCTACGAGCAGTACTTC
TRBJ1-5 | TRBV28 | - | - | CASSLGGARGDGNQPQHF | TGTGCCAGCAGTTTAGGGGGGGCAAGGGGGGACGGCAATCAGCCCCAGCATTTT
TRBJ1-2 | TRBV7-2 | TRBD1 | - | CASSGQGGLNYGYTF | TGTGCCAGCAGCGGACAGGGAGGGCTCAACTATGGCTACACCTTC
TRBJ2-1 | TRBV29-1 | TRBD1 | once | CSVGQGRYNEQFF | TGCAGCGTCGGACAGGGCCGCTACAATGAGCAGTTCTTC
TRBJ1-2 | TRBV9 | - | - | CASSVGAENYGYTF | TGTGCCAGCAGCGTAGGGGCAGAAAACTATGGCTACACCTTC
TRBJ2-5 | TRBV5-1 | - | - | CASSPRGQETQYF | TGCGCCAGCAGCCCTAGGGGCCAAGAGACCCAGTACTTC
TRBJ2-7 | TRBV5-6 | - | - | CASSFGQGHYEQYF | TGTGCCAGCAGCTTCGGCCAGGGGCACTACGAGCAGTACTTC
TRBJ2-2 | TRBV11-2 | - | - | CASSLVATGELFF | TGTGCCAGCAGCTTAGTAGCCACCGGGGAGCTGTTTTTT
TRBJ2-7 | TRBV25-1 | - | - | CASRAGYEQYF | TGTGCCAGCAGGGCGGGCTACGAGCAGTACTTC
TRBJ1-1 | TRBV19 | TRBD1 | few | CASSIPGGNTEAFF | TGTGCCAGTAGTATTCCAGGGGGGAACACTGAAGCTTTCTTT
TRBJ1-5 | TRBV5-6 | TRBD1 | - | CASSYGTANQPQHF | TGTGCCAGCAGCTATGGGACAGCAAATCAGCCCCAGCATTTT
TRBJ1-1 | TRBV5-5 | TRBD1 | - | CASSSIGQGTEAFF | TGTGCCAGCAGCTCAATAGGACAGGGCACTGAAGCTTTCTTT
TRBJ2-1 | TRBV30 | - | - | CARSRDTSYNEQFF | TGTGCCCGCTCCCGGGATACCTCCTACAATGAGCAGTTCTTC
TRBJ1-5 | TRBV19 | TRBD1 | - | CASSRTGGAQHF | TGTGCCAGTAGCCGGACAGGGGGGGCCCAGCATTTT
TRBJ2-7 | TRBV28 | - | - | CASSPETDLSYEQYF | TGTGCCAGCAGTCCCGAGACTGACCTCTCCTACGAGCAGTACTTC
TRBJ2-1 | TRBV7-9 | TRBD1 | - | CASSFGTGVPNEQFF | TGTGCCAGCAGCTTTGGGACAGGGGTTCCCAATGAGCAGTTCTTC
TRBJ2-2 | TRBV28 | TRBD2 | - | CASSLIAGNGELFF | TGTGCCAGCAGCCTCATAGCGGGGAACGGGGAGCTGTTTTTT
TRBJ2-7 | TRBV6-1 | - | - | CASSAGSSYEQYF | TGTGCCAGCAGTGCGGGGAGCTCCTACGAGCAGTACTTC
TRBJ1-1 | TRBV5-1 | TRBD1 | - | CASRPAGQGVVGTEAFF | TGCGCCAGCAGACCTGCGGGACAGGGGGTAGTGGGCACTGAAGCTTTCTTT
TRBJ1-3 | TRBV27 | - | - | CASSLKGAGNTIYF | TGTGCCAGCAGTTTGAAAGGGGCCGGAAACACCATATATTTT